Detailed here is one T cell receptor (beta chain). What it binds is unknown. Sequenced by immunoSEQ multiplex PCR; TCRdb stores in-frame clones only, minus some. The sample lists tens of thousands of clones; around 79% were seen once. These data are taken from a study of a mutant IDH1 vaccine in newly diagnosed glioma. About the research overall: Beforehand, treatment had been radiotherapy, temozolomide, or both; the majority received both.

This CDR3 is 13 amino acids long. Per the germline V gene, CDR1 is SGHNT and CDR2 is YENEEA. Between the trimmed V and J ends, which lost 5 bases and 6 bases, there was a span of 14 bases. Findings and limits, study-wide: Changes to the top peripheral T cell clonotypes appeared unrelated to pseudoprogression.

The sample's time point: baseline, week 1 (first vaccination visit). Treatment indicated: pre-vaccination baseline after standard-of-care therapy. This specimen was PBMCs, taken from a glioma patient treated with radiotherapy, temozolomide or both. The TCR was taken from a man aged 45-60 years with glioma. The chain uses TRBV11-3 and TRBJ2-7, with D possibly matching TRBD2 (6 bases). The CDR3 nucleotides are TGTGCCAGCAGCGCAGTACTAGCAGGCGAGCAGTACTTC. This gives the protein CASSAVLAGEQYF.